The rows below give T cell receptor beta chains drawn from one sample of a study of cytomegalovirus exposure and HLA in healthy donors. Sequencing used immunoSEQ multiplex PCR; TCRdb keeps in-frame clones, though not all of them. This table has some 150,000 clones, 78% appearing once. The sample taken for sequencing was PBMCs. These receptors were obtained from a male donor in good health and CMV-seronegative. CDR3s include the opening cysteine and the closing phenylalanine or tryptophan. Fields, in order: clone size, J gene, V gene, D gene, CDR3 protein, CDR3 DNA. The D gene is left open where the match is weak. Size values are once, few and many counts, or a class for expanded clones, and some rows have none.

clone size: NA
J gene: TRBJ1-2
V gene: TRBV5-1
D gene: NA
CDR3 protein: CASSLGAATNYGYTF
CDR3 DNA: TGCGCCAGCAGCTTGGGGGCAGCCACTAACTATGGCTACACCTTC

clone size: few
J gene: TRBJ2-3
V gene: TRBV10-3
D gene: NA
CDR3 protein: CAISPTTDTQYF
CDR3 DNA: TGTGCCATCAGTCCTACCACAGATACGCAGTATTTT

clone size: NA
J gene: TRBJ1-5
V gene: TRBV27
D gene: NA
CDR3 protein: CASSFRGPQPQHF
CDR3 DNA: TGTGCCAGCAGTTTCAGGGGCCCCCAGCCCCAGCATTTT

clone size: few
J gene: TRBJ2-5
V gene: TRBV6-5
D gene: NA
CDR3 protein: CASSYSGAYQETQYF
CDR3 DNA: TGTGCCAGCAGTTACTCGGGGGCTTACCAAGAGACCCAGTACTTC

clone size: NA
J gene: TRBJ1-3
V gene: TRBV29-1
D gene: TRBD1
CDR3 protein: CSGGQGDSGNTIYF
CDR3 DNA: TGCAGCGGCGGACAGGGTGACTCTGGAAACACCATATATTTT

clone size: NA
J gene: TRBJ1-2
V gene: TRBV30
D gene: TRBD1
CDR3 protein: CAWRIQGAYGYTF
CDR3 DNA: TGTGCCTGGAGGATACAGGGGGCCTATGGCTACACCTTC

clone size: NA
J gene: TRBJ1-4
V gene: TRBV18
D gene: TRBD1
CDR3 protein: CASSPRGTAREKLFF
CDR3 DNA: TGTGCCAGCTCACCACGGGGGACAGCTAGGGAAAAACTGTTTTTT

clone size: NA
J gene: TRBJ1-1
V gene: TRBV19
D gene: NA
CDR3 protein: CASTRGVEAFF
CDR3 DNA: TGTGCCAGTACCCGGGGGGTTGAAGCTTTCTTT

clone size: NA
J gene: TRBJ2-7
V gene: TRBV6-5
D gene: TRBD1
CDR3 protein: CASRDTGGEYEQYF
CDR3 DNA: TGTGCCAGCAGGGACACAGGGGGCGAGTACGAGCAGTACTTC

clone size: NA
J gene: TRBJ2-5
V gene: TRBV9
D gene: NA
CDR3 protein: CASSARSGRTETQYF
CDR3 DNA: TGTGCCAGCAGCGCCCGAAGCGGGCGAACGGAGACCCAGTACTTC

clone size: NA
J gene: TRBJ1-1
V gene: TRBV6-1
D gene: NA
CDR3 protein: CASSEFVGGGTEAFF
CDR3 DNA: TGTGCCAGCAGTGAATTTGTGGGGGGAGGCACTGAAGCTTTCTTT

clone size: NA
J gene: TRBJ2-7
V gene: TRBV19
D gene: TRBD1
CDR3 protein: CASNYRDRPYEQYF
CDR3 DNA: TGTGCCAGTAACTACCGGGACAGACCTTACGAGCAGTACTTC

clone size: NA
J gene: TRBJ2-5
V gene: TRBV19
D gene: TRBD1
CDR3 protein: CASDATGAQETQYF
CDR3 DNA: TGTGCCAGTGACGCGACAGGGGCTCAAGAGACCCAGTACTTC

clone size: NA
J gene: TRBJ2-1
V gene: TRBV7-9
D gene: TRBD2
CDR3 protein: CALLKLGLGYEQFF
CDR3 DNA: TGTGCCCTACTAAAGCTTGGACTAGGTTATGAGCAGTTCTTC

clone size: NA
J gene: TRBJ1-5
V gene: TRBV18
D gene: NA
CDR3 protein: CASSPTSNQPQHF
CDR3 DNA: TGTGCCAGCTCACCAACAAGCAATCAGCCCCAGCATTTT

clone size: NA
J gene: TRBJ2-7
V gene: TRBV4-3
D gene: TRBD1
CDR3 protein: CASSQELLRDSRSPPTYYEQYF
CDR3 DNA: TGCGCCAGCAGCCAAGAGTTACTCCGGGACAGTCGGTCCCCCCCCACGTACTACGAGCAGTACTTC

clone size: NA
J gene: TRBJ1-1
V gene: TRBV9
D gene: NA
CDR3 protein: CASSARVYTEAFF
CDR3 DNA: TGTGCCAGCAGCGCCAGGGTTTACACTGAAGCTTTCTTT

clone size: NA
J gene: TRBJ1-2
V gene: TRBV7-2
D gene: TRBD1
CDR3 protein: CASSPQETGFGGYTF
CDR3 DNA: TGTGCCAGCAGCCCGCAGGAGACAGGGTTTGGTGGCTACACCTTC